This passage covers 26 T cell receptor beta chains from one sample sequenced in a study of cytomegalovirus exposure and HLA in healthy donors (dated by TCRdb to the late 2010s). Receptors were amplified or captured by the immunoSEQ multiplex PCR assay. TCRdb holds this immuneACCESS table with in-frame rearrangements only. Some clones are missing; in checked studies, unresolved V genes explain under half, and the rest has no known cause. The sample contains 150,000 to 200,000 clones, about three quarters of them found a single time. The top ten constitute roughly 1.2% of the sample. Sequencing was performed on PBMCs. The receptors derive from a woman in her 30s in good health and CMV-seronegative.

For the CDR3, the DNA is TGTGCCTGGAGTTCCCAAACTAACACTGAAGCTTTCTTT. Translation: CAWSSQTNTEAFF. The chain has TRBV30 and TRBJ1-1; D uncertain. The CDR3 consists of 13 residues. The ends were cut back, 2 bases at V and 2 bases at J, with 9 bases in the middle. Germline loops: CDR1 GTSNPN, CDR2 SVGIG (reference sequence).

The chain uses TRBV7-3 and TRBJ2-2; TRBD2 is a possible D gene (9 bases). The germline CDR1 and CDR2 sequences are SGHTA and FQGTGA. This CDR3 spans 16 amino acids. The V end was cut by 5 bases, the J end by 7 bases, with 20 bases between. The CDR3 DNA follows: TGTGCCAGCAGCCAGGGGGCTAGCGGGGCCCACGGGGAGCTGTTTTTT. Translated: CASSQGASGAHGELFF.

The CDR3 loop reads CATSSRGDGSETQYF. The CDR3 DNA follows: TGTGCCACCAGCAGTCGAGGGGACGGGAGTGAGACCCAGTACTTC. The chain uses TRBV15 and TRBJ2-5, with D possibly being TRBD2 (6 bases). Germline V CDR1 and CDR2: LNHNV, YYDKDF (reference sequence). The CDR3 covers 15 residues. V was shortened by 3 bases and J by 5 bases, with 16 bases between the two germline ends.

The chain couples TRBV28 to TRBJ1-1; 7 positions match TRBD1. Germline V gene data show CDR1 as MDHEN and CDR2 as SYDVKM. Trimming cost V 6 bases and J 2 bases; bases outside gene matches: 9. The CDR3 runs to 15 residues. Here the CDR3 DNA reads TGTGCCAGCAGGTCCCGACAGGGATCCAACACTGAAGCTTTCTTT. This translates into CASRSRQGSNTEAFF.

This clone was picked up a small number of times. The rearrangement links TRBV18 to TRBJ1-6; TRBD1 agrees at 10 bases. The junction had 6 bases not matched to a gene; V was cut back by 6 bases and J by 4 bases. The CDR3 extends over 16 amino acids. Germline V CDR1 and CDR2: KGHSH, LQKENI. CDR3 sequence (DNA): TGTGCCAGCTCTTACGGGACAGGGGATTATAATTCACCCCTCCACTTT. Translating gives CASSYGTGDYNSPLHF. The whole variable domain, remainder taken from reference TRBV18 and TRBJ1-6, is NAGVMQNPRHLVRRRGQEARLRCSPMKGHSHVYWYRQLPEEGLKFMVYLQKENIIDESGMPKERFSAEFPKEGPSILRIQQVVRGDSAAYFCASSYGTGDYNSPLHFGNGTRLTVT.

The V gene is TRBV11-3, the J gene TRBJ2-2; possibly TRBD1 for D (7 bases). The germline V gene encodes CDR1 SGHNT and CDR2 YENEEA. Trimming shortened V by 4 bases and J by 5 bases, and 14 bases separated the two germline ends. CDR3 size: 15 residues. The CDR3 spells CASSSPQGRTGELFF. In DNA form, the CDR3 reads TGTGCCAGCAGCTCCCCACAGGGGAGGACCGGGGAGCTGTTTTTT.

The chain joins TRBV10-3 to TRBJ2-6; 9 positions match TRBD1. This CDR3 region has 16 residues. V dropped 4 bases and J dropped 0; count of bases not matched to a gene: 1. Germline V gives CDR1 ENHRY, CDR2 SYGVKD. The CDR3 loop is CAISGTGVSGANVLTF. In DNA, the CDR3 is TGTGCCATCAGTGGGACAGGGGTCTCTGGGGCCAACGTCCTGACTTTC.

With regard to this clone: The junction does not match germline at one end; this may be a read error. The rearrangement links TRBV6-1 to TRBJ2-7; TRBD2 aligns across 11 bases. The CDR3 contains 14 residues. CDR1 and CDR2 from the germline V gene are MNHNS and SASEGT. This CDR3 reads CATSDGTSGYEQYF. In DNA, the CDR3 is TGTGCCACCAGTGACGGGACTAGCGGCTACGAGCAGTACTTC.

This clone was seen just once. The V call is TRBV2, the J call TRBJ2-7; TRBD1 matches 11 bases. With 6 bases clipped from V and 2 bases from J, the junction kept 6 bases outside the gene matches. The CDR3 runs 15 residues. Germline CDR1 and CDR2: SNHLY and FYNNEI. CDR3 DNA: TGTGCCAGCAGAAGCGGGACAGGGGGTCCCTACGAGCAGTACTTC. Translating it yields CASRSGTGGPYEQYF.

In DNA, the CDR3 is TGCGCCAGCACCCGGGACAGAGGGAACACTGAAGCTTTCTTT. As protein: CASTRDRGNTEAFF. This chain joins TRBV4-1 and TRBJ1-1, with 7 nucleotides matching TRBD1. Germline V lookup: CDR1 MGHRA, CDR2 YSYEKL. CDR3 length: 14 amino acids. V shed 7 bases and J 1 base; nucleotides not matched to a gene: 6.

This chain uses TRBV29-1 with TRBJ1-5; TRBD1 matches at 10 bases. Germline CDR1 reads SQVTM; CDR2 reads ANQGSEA. CDR3 length: 12 residues. V lost 7 bases, J lost 5 bases, and 2 bases stayed unmatched. The CDR3 spells CSAGTGDQPQHF. Written as DNA, the CDR3 is TGCAGCGCCGGGACAGGGGATCAGCCCCAGCATTTT.

DNA for the CDR3: TGTGCCAGCAGCCAGGACAGGTTTAATGAAAAACTGTTTTTT. Protein sequence: CASSQDRFNEKLFF. This chain links TRBV4-2 with TRBJ1-4; 7 bases fit TRBD1. The germline CDR1 and CDR2 sequences are LGHNA and YNFKEQ. With 3 bases clipped from V and 4 bases from J, the junction kept 2 bases outside the gene matches. CDR3 length: 14 residues.

The genes are TRBV13 and TRBJ2-5, with D perhaps matching TRBD1 (5 bases). Germline assignment: CDR1 PRHDT and CDR2 FYEKMQ (reference sequence). V lost 3 bases, J lost 5 bases, and 16 bases lay in between. CDR3 length: 15 amino acids. Written as DNA, the CDR3 is TGTGCCAGCAGCTTTTTGGACACCCGTCAGGAGACCCAGTACTTC. It specifies CASSFLDTRQETQYF.

The rearrangement uses TRBV5-6 and TRBJ2-1, with D maybe TRBD2 (6 bases). The length of the CDR3 is 13 residues. V was shortened by 4 bases and J by 9 bases, with 14 bases between the two germline ends. Germline assignment: CDR1 SGHDT and CDR2 YYEEEE. In DNA, the CDR3 is TGTGCCAGCAGCCCGGCACTGGGGGGTGAGCAGTTCTTC. Translation: CASSPALGGEQFF.

V and J are TRBV4-1 and TRBJ2-4; 7 nucleotides agree with TRBD2. The germline gives CDR1 MGHRA, CDR2 YSYEKL. The CDR3 covers 16 residues. V shed 4 bases, J shed 0 bases, and the junction held 6 bases outside the gene matches. The CDR3 loop reads CASSLLAGAAKNIQYF. The CDR3 region has the DNA TGCGCCAGCAGCCTGCTCGCGGGAGCAGCCAAAAACATTCAGTACTTC.

The chain is built from TRBV27 and TRBJ2-3; possibly TRBD1 for D (6 bases). The V and J ends lost 6 bases and 5 bases respectively, with 18 bases between them. The CDR3 has 15 residues. Germline V lookup: CDR1 MNHEY, CDR2 SMNVEV (reference sequence). The CDR3 reads CASRKLQGFVDTQYF. The CDR3 region has the DNA TGTGCCAGCAGGAAACTACAGGGATTCGTAGATACGCAGTATTTT.

The chain links TRBV15 to TRBJ1-4; D is unclear. The germline V gene has CDR1 LNHNV and CDR2 YYDKDF (reference sequence). The CDR3 sequence is 13 residues long. Trimming took off 5 bases at V and 4 bases at J, with 8 bases between the two ends. The DNA of the CDR3 is TGTGCCACCAGCTCGGGAGGTAATGAAAAACTGTTTTTT. This codes for CATSSGGNEKLFF.

V is TRBV5-4 and J is TRBJ2-2, with 7 bases lining up with TRBD1. The CDR3 totals 16 residues. In germline, CDR1 is SGHNT, CDR2 YYREEE (reference sequence). The V segment lost 1 base and the J segment 4 bases; nucleotides outside the gene matches: 7. For the CDR3, the DNA is TGTGCCAGCAGCTTGTTGGGGCAGGGGGTCACCGGGGAGCTGTTTTTT. This gives the protein CASSLLGQGVTGELFF.

The V and J genes are TRBV5-6 and TRBJ2-4, with 9 bases matching TRBD1. The CDR3 sequence is 14 residues long. CDR1 and CDR2 (germline): SGHDT, YYEEEE. V trimming: 4 bases; J trimming: 2 bases; junction bases outside the gene matches: 1. The CDR3 nucleotides are TGTGCCAGCAGCGGGACAGGGACCAAAAACATTCAGTACTTC. Translating it yields CASSGTGTKNIQYF. Combining the CDR3 with reference TRBV5-6 and TRBJ2-4 gives the whole variable domain DAGVTQSPTHLIKTRGQQVTLRCSPKSGHDTVSWYQQALGQGPQFIFQYYEEEERQRGNFPDRFSGHQFPNYSSELNVNALLLGDSALYLCASSGTGTKNIQYFGAGTRLSVL.

This clone has only one observation. V and J are TRBV18 and TRBJ2-3; 11 nucleotides align to TRBD2. CDR3 length: 16 amino acids. J was trimmed by 8 bases and V by 0 bases; bases with no gene match: 7. Per germline, CDR1 KGHSH and CDR2 LQKENI. CDR3 loop: CASSPPLAGDSLTQYF. The CDR3 DNA reads as TGTGCCAGCTCACCACCACTAGCGGGAGATTCCCTTACGCAGTATTTT.

This chain uses TRBV9 with TRBJ1-2; tentatively, D is TRBD1 (5 bases). Germline CDR1 reads SGDLS; CDR2 reads YYNGEE. There are 15 residues in the CDR3. Trimming stripped 2 bases from V and 4 bases from J, with 15 bases between. The DNA for the CDR3 is TGTGCCAGCAGCGTGGGAGGAGGGACGATCTATGGCTACACCTTC. Amino acids: CASSVGGGTIYGYTF.

This rearrangement joins TRBV30 to TRBJ2-6; tentative D call: TRBD2 (7 bases). Per germline, CDR1 GTSNPN and CDR2 SVGIG (reference sequence). The CDR3 extends over 15 amino acids. Trimming left V 3 bases short and J 2 bases short, with 11 bases between. CDR3: CAWRRGGPGANVLTF. The CDR3 DNA reads as TGTGCCTGGAGGAGGGGGGGTCCTGGGGCCAACGTCCTGACTTTC.

The genes are TRBV30 and TRBJ2-7, with 8 nucleotides matching TRBD2. This CDR3 spans 12 amino acids. Unmatched junction bases numbered 4, after V lost 7 bases and J lost 2 bases. Germline V gene sequence: CDR1 GTSNPN, CDR2 SVGIG (reference sequence). The chain's CDR3 is CAFSGDTYEQYF. The CDR3, as DNA: TGTGCCTTTAGCGGGGACACCTACGAGCAGTACTTC.

The chain is built from TRBV6-1 and TRBJ2-1, with 7 bases lining up with TRBD1. The V and J ends lost 4 bases and 0 bases, in that order; junction bases with no gene match: 3. This CDR3 has 15 amino acids. The germline gives CDR1 MNHNS, CDR2 SASEGT. For the CDR3, the DNA is TGTGCCAGCAGTGCCAGGGGGAGCTCCTACAATGAGCAGTTCTTC. It encodes CASSARGSSYNEQFF.

The V gene is TRBV9, the J gene TRBJ2-2; weak D call: TRBD1 (5 bases). V was clipped by 7 bases and J by 2 bases, with 33 bases between them. Germline V gene sequence: CDR1 SGDLS, CDR2 YYNGEE. The length of the CDR3 is 21 residues. The CDR3, as DNA: TGTGCCAGCGGCGGTGGTCGAAGGGGCCCTACACTTTCCCTTAACACCGGGGAGCTGTTTTTT. Encoded protein: CASGGGRRGPTLSLNTGELFF.

The CDR3 nucleotides read TGTGCCAGCTCACCATCCGGACAGGGTCATCAGCCCCAGCATTTT. It codes for CASSPSGQGHQPQHF. The chain employs TRBV18 and TRBJ1-5; TRBD1 matches at 8 bases. The germline V gene has CDR1 KGHSH and CDR2 LQKENI. The trim removed 2 bases at V and 5 bases at J, leaving 5 bases unmatched. The CDR3 extends over 15 amino acids. Drawing the rest from reference TRBV18 and TRBJ1-5, the complete variable domain is NAGVMQNPRHLVRRRGQEARLRCSPMKGHSHVYWYRQLPEEGLKFMVYLQKENIIDESGMPKERFSAEFPKEGPSILRIQQVVRGDSAAYFCASSPSGQGHQPQHFGDGTRLSIL.